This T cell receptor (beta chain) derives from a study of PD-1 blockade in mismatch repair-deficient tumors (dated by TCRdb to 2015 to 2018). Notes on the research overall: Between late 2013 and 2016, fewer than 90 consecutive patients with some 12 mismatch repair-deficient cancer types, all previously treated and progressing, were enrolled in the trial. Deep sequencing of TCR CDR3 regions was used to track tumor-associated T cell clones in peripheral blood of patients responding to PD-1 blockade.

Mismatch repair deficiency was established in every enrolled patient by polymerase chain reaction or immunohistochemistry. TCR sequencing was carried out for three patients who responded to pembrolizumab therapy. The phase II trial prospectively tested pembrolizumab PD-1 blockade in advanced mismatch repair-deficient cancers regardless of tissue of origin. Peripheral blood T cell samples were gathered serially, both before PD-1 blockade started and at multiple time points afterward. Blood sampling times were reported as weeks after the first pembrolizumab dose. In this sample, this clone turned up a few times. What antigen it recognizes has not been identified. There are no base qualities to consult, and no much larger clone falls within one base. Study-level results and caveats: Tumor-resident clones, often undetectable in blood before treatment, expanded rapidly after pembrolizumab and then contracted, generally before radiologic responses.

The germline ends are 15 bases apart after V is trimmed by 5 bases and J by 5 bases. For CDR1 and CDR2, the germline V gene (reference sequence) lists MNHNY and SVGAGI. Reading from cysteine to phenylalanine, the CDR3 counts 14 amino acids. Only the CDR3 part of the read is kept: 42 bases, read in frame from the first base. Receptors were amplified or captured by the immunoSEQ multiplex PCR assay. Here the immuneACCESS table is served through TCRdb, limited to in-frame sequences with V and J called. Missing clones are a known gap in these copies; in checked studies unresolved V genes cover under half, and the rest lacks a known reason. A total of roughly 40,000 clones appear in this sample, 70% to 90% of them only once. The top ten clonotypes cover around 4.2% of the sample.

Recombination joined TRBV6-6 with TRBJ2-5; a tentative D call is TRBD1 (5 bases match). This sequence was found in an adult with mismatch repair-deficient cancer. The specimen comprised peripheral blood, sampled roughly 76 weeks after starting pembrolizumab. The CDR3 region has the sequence CASSTSGLQETQYF. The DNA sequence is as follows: TGTGCCAGCAGTACCTCAGGGTTACAGGAGACCCAGTACTTC.